This T cell receptor beta chain was sequenced for a study of T cell repertoires in cytomegalovirus infection. Study overall: Based on public TCR beta signatures, there were indications of CMV infection and of a matching HLA type. Study conclusions and caveats: The cumulative frequency of public TCR beta families identified carriers of CMV plus the relevant HLA. Dominating the ex vivo response were TCR beta clonotypes that were CMV-specific and HLA-C-restricted.

MiXCR was run by TCRdb on the reads, yielding one entry per CDR3 protein. Among about 740,000 distinct CDR3 sequences listed, less than 40% were seen once. On this clonotype itself: Its antigen is currently unknown.

This CDR3 comprises 15 residues. V dropped 0 bases and J dropped 3 bases, with 12 bases sitting between them. CDR1 and CDR2 from the germline V gene are DFQATT and SNEGSKA (reference sequence). The sequencing sample was made of PBMCs. The TCR comes from a human donor in good health (CMV status not recorded). Some clones in this sample may be carry-over from other donors' samples. The rearrangement uses TRBV20-1 and TRBJ1-5; TRBD1 is a possible D gene (6 bases). As DNA, the CDR3 is TGCAGTGCTAGAGATGGGACACGGATCAATCAGCCCCAGCATTTT. Amino acid sequence: CSARDGTRINQPQHF.